A selection of T cell receptor beta chains follows, all from one sample in a study of CD8+ T cells in alopecia areata. Profiling relied on immunoSEQ multiplex PCR, and the TCRdb table lists in-frame clones only, not all of them. Of a few hundred thousand clones listed, 50% to 60% were seen once; the top ten hold around 1.4%. Sequencing was performed on CD4+ T cells sorted from blood, taken at week 4, from a patient treated with tofacitinib. The receptors here all came from a human donor with alopecia areata. Each CDR3 is given with its conserved first and last residue. The D gene is left open where the match is weak. The size of a clone is reported for some rows only, either as once, few or many, or as a class for expanded clones.

V	size	D	J	DNA	CDR3
TRBV29-1	NA	NA	TRBJ1-1	TGCAGCGTTGATCCGGGAAAGACGACTTTCTTT	CSVDPGKTTFF
TRBV4-2	NA	NA	TRBJ1-5	TGTGCCAGCAGCCAAGAAACAGGGTATCAGCCCCAGCATTTT	CASSQETGYQPQHF
TRBV7-9	few	TRBD1	TRBJ2-6	TGTGCCAGCAGCACACAGGGGTCTGGGGCCAACGTCCTGACTTTC	CASSTQGSGANVLTF
TRBV11-2	NA	TRBD1	TRBJ2-1	TGTGCCAGCAGCACAGAGCCGGGACAGGGAAGGAATGAGCAGTTCTTC	CASSTEPGQGRNEQFF
TRBV7-3	many	NA	TRBJ2-1	TGTGCCAGCAGCTTAAACCAATACAATGAGCAGTTCTTC	CASSLNQYNEQFF
TRBV30	many	NA	TRBJ1-2	TGTGCCTGGAGTGTAGAGTCACCCCTCGCGTTC	CAWSVESPLAF
TRBV4-1	NA	NA	TRBJ2-7	TGCGCCAGCAGCCAGGAAGACGGATTCTACGAGCAGTACTTC	CASSQEDGFYEQYF
TRBV11-2	once	NA	TRBJ2-3	TGTGCCAGCAGCTTAGCGCGGCAGAGCACAGATACGCAGTATTTT	CASSLARQSTDTQYF
TRBV30	NA	TRBD2	TRBJ2-1	TGTGCCTGGGCCCGGACTAGCGGCTACAATGAGCAGTTCTTC	CAWARTSGYNEQFF
TRBV29-1	NA	NA	TRBJ2-3	TGCAGCGTTGACCTCAGCGTAGATACGCAGTATTTT	CSVDLSVDTQYF
TRBV4-1	NA	NA	TRBJ2-1	TGCGCCAGCAGCCAAGAACATGAGCAGTTCTTC	CASSQEHEQFF
TRBV6-5	NA	NA	TRBJ1-2	TGTGCCAGCAGTTCCCCCCTGTTGGGTTCTGGCTACACCTTC	CASSSPLLGSGYTF
TRBV7-2	NA	TRBD2	TRBJ2-3	TGTGCCAGCAGCTTAGACAATAGCGGGGGTTCGAATACGCAGTATTTT	CASSLDNSGGSNTQYF
TRBV15	NA	TRBD2	TRBJ2-7	TGTGCCACCAGCACCGAGCGGGGGGGTCCCTACGAGCAGTACTTC	CATSTERGGPYEQYF
TRBV19	few	TRBD1	TRBJ1-2	TGTGCCAGTAGTATAGCCGTAACCGGGACAGGGCTCTATGGCTACACCTTC	CASSIAVTGTGLYGYTF
TRBV2	NA	NA	TRBJ2-4	TGTGCCAGCAGTGTTCTGGGGGACATTCAGTACTTC	CASSVLGDIQYF
TRBV5-1	few	TRBD1	TRBJ1-4	TGCGCCAGCAGCGAAGTGGGGACAGGGAATGAAAAACTGTTTTTT	CASSEVGTGNEKLFF
TRBV14	few	NA	TRBJ1-4	TGTGCCAGCAGCCAAGTGCGGGGCCAGCGGGAAAAACTGTTTTTT	CASSQVRGQREKLFF
TRBV9	NA	NA	TRBJ2-1	TGTGCCAGCAGCGTAGGACAGCACAATGAGCAGTTCTTC	CASSVGQHNEQFF
TRBV29-1	few	NA	TRBJ1-2	TGCAGCGTTGATAATCAGGGAGCTAACTATGGCTACACCTTC	CSVDNQGANYGYTF
TRBV4-3	NA	TRBD1	TRBJ2-7	TGCGCCAGCAGCCAAGTTGGGCAGGGGGACGACGAGCAGTACTTC	CASSQVGQGDDEQYF
TRBV5-6	NA	NA	TRBJ1-2	TGTGCCAGCAGCTTGGCGGGAAGGACGAATCACATCTATGGCTACACCTTC	CASSLAGRTNHIYGYTF
TRBV9	few	NA	TRBJ1-3	TGTGCCAGCAGCGTCTCATCGGGCAGCGTCTCTGGAAACACCATATATTTT	CASSVSSGSVSGNTIYF
TRBV5-1	NA	TRBD1	TRBJ2-2	TGCGCCAGCAGCTCCTTGGGACAGGGGGCTCCTGCAAACACCGGGGAGCTGTTTTTT	CASSSLGQGAPANTGELFF
TRBV19	few	NA	TRBJ1-1	TGTGCCAGTAGTACAGGGTGGAAAAGGAACACTGAAGCTTTCTTT	CASSTGWKRNTEAFF
TRBV2	NA	NA	TRBJ2-5	TGTGCCAGCAAACTAGCCGGAGAGACCCAGTACTTC	CASKLAGETQYF
TRBV9	NA	NA	TRBJ1-1	TGTGCCAGCAGCGGACAGATGACAGGGAACACTGAAGCTTTCTTT	CASSGQMTGNTEAFF
TRBV7-6	few	TRBD2	TRBJ2-1	TGTGCCAGCAGCGCGACTAGCGGGGGTTACAATGAGCAGTTCTTC	CASSATSGGYNEQFF
TRBV11-2	few	NA	TRBJ2-7	TGTGCCAGCAGCTTAGCGGGGCGAGCCTACGAGCAGTACTTC	CASSLAGRAYEQYF